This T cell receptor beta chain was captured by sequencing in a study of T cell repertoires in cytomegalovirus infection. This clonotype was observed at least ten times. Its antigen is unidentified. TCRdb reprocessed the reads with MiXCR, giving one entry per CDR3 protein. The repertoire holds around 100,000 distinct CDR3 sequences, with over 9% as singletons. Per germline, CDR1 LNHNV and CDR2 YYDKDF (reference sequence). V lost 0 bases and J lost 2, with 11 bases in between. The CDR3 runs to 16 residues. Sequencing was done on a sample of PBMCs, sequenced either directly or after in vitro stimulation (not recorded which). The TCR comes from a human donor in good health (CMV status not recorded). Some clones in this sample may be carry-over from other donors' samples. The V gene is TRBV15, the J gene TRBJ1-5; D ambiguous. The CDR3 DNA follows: TGTGCCACCAGCAGAGATAGGTCTGTGGGCAATCAGCCCCAGCATTTT. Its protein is CATSRDRSVGNQPQHF.